This T cell receptor (beta chain) was sequenced during a study of cytomegalovirus exposure and HLA in healthy donors. The CDR3 loop spans 13 amino acids. Germline V CDR1 and CDR2: ENHRY, SYGVKD. V trimming: 4 bases; J trimming: 3 bases; junction bases outside the gene matches: 0. The primer mix had 60 Vbeta and 13 Jbeta primers. Here immunoSEQ multiplex PCR was the method, and the copy in TCRdb shows in-frame clones only, minus some. The data contain about 140,000 clones, around 86% of them seen just once; the ten biggest clones take up under 3%. The sample taken for sequencing was PBMCs. This clonotype was sampled from a woman aged 25 to 39 in good health and CMV-seronegative. V gene TRBV10-3 combines with J gene TRBJ2-1; 7 nucleotides line up with TRBD1. The CDR3 DNA sequence: TGTGCCATCAGTGGGACAGGCTACAATGAGCAGTTCTTC. Protein product: CAISGTGYNEQFF.